A selection of T cell receptor beta chains follows, all from one sample in a study of read filtering for tumor transcriptome and immune sequencing. TCRdb itself ran the reads through MiXCR, one entry per CDR3 protein. The data show some 80,000 distinct CDR3 sequences, with 12% seen just once and more than 13% held by the top ten. Sequenced: a population of CD138-negative cells sorted from bone marrow. All receptors derive from a donor aged 40 or older with multiple myeloma. CDR3s include the opening cysteine and the closing phenylalanine or tryptophan. The D gene is left open where the match is weak.

len: 15
v_gene: TRBV18
j_gene: TRBJ2-3
d_gene: .
CDR3aa: CASSPPSSPTDTQYF

len: 15
v_gene: TRBV5-1
j_gene: TRBJ1-1
d_gene: .
CDR3aa: CASSLEVPGNTEAFF

len: 13
v_gene: TRBV4-1
j_gene: TRBJ2-2
d_gene: .
CDR3aa: CASSLGPAGELFF

len: 16
v_gene: TRBV6-4
j_gene: TRBJ2-1
d_gene: .
CDR3aa: CASSDKGGVGSNEQFF

len: 15
v_gene: TRBV19
j_gene: TRBJ2-1
d_gene: TRBD2
CDR3aa: CASSIMTSGSLEQFF

len: 13
v_gene: TRBV7-3
j_gene: TRBJ2-7
d_gene: TRBD2
CDR3aa: CASSKGRDREQYF

len: 15
v_gene: TRBV5-1
j_gene: TRBJ2-3
d_gene: TRBD1
CDR3aa: CASSQRTGSTDTQYF

len: 13
v_gene: TRBV2
j_gene: TRBJ2-3
d_gene: .
CDR3aa: CASRDHSTDTQYF

len: 15
v_gene: TRBV28
j_gene: TRBJ2-7
d_gene: .
CDR3aa: CASFRARGTSYEQYF

len: 17
v_gene: TRBV6-1
j_gene: TRBJ2-2
d_gene: .
CDR3aa: CASSEVPGISVVGELFF

len: 15
v_gene: TRBV29-1
j_gene: TRBJ2-1
d_gene: TRBD2
CDR3aa: CSVEGAGGPRDEQFF

len: 15
v_gene: TRBV27
j_gene: TRBJ2-5
d_gene: .
CDR3aa: CASSPAGTQKETQYF

len: 15
v_gene: TRBV20-1
j_gene: TRBJ1-3
d_gene: .
CDR3aa: CSARVDSGSGNTIYF

len: 13
v_gene: TRBV6-2/TRBV6-3
j_gene: TRBJ1-2
d_gene: .
CDR3aa: CASSYQMPYGYTF

len: 13
v_gene: TRBV28
j_gene: TRBJ1-4
d_gene: .
CDR3aa: CASLGTYNEKLFF

len: 15
v_gene: TRBV6-5
j_gene: TRBJ2-7
d_gene: TRBD2
CDR3aa: CASSPGTSGIYEQYF

len: 12
v_gene: TRBV28
j_gene: TRBJ1-5
d_gene: .
CDR3aa: CASRAPNQPQHF

len: 14
v_gene: TRBV6-6
j_gene: TRBJ1-5
d_gene: TRBD1
CDR3aa: CASTTGGLGQPQHF

len: 19
v_gene: TRBV25-1
j_gene: TRBJ2-7
d_gene: TRBD2
CDR3aa: CASSERPGTSGEGSYEQYF

len: 12
v_gene: TRBV11-2
j_gene: TRBJ1-1
d_gene: .
CDR3aa: CASSLGRNEAFF

len: 14
v_gene: TRBV7-9
j_gene: TRBJ1-1
d_gene: .
CDR3aa: CASSLGREWTEAFF

len: 18
v_gene: TRBV15
j_gene: TRBJ2-5
d_gene: .
CDR3aa: CATSRDPLQKFYEETQYF

len: 14
v_gene: TRBV18
j_gene: TRBJ1-1
d_gene: .
CDR3aa: CASSPPGWNTEAFF

len: 14
v_gene: TRBV12-5
j_gene: TRBJ2-2
d_gene: .
CDR3aa: CASGRGTNTGELFF

len: 15
v_gene: TRBV7-2
j_gene: TRBJ2-1
d_gene: TRBD2
CDR3aa: CASSPGLATGSEQFF

len: 12
v_gene: TRBV6-1
j_gene: TRBJ2-1
d_gene: .
CDR3aa: CASSVTYNEQFF

len: 12
v_gene: TRBV20-1
j_gene: TRBJ2-7
d_gene: .
CDR3aa: CSTGAGTYEQYF

len: 15
v_gene: TRBV5-1
j_gene: TRBJ2-1
d_gene: TRBD2
CDR3aa: CASSFSGRNYNEQFF

len: 14
v_gene: TRBV5-1
j_gene: TRBJ2-2
d_gene: .
CDR3aa: CASSLEANTGELFF